This TCR beta chain was identified during a study of regulatory T cells in long-lasting Graves disease. Study-level results: Those with persistent Graves' had less TCR diversity than newly diagnosed patients. Only peripheral blood was studied, not thyroid tissue.

TCR beta libraries were built with iRepertoire HTBI primers and Arm-PCR of CDR3 regions. TCRdb recomputed calls from the multiplex PCR reads with MiXCR, one row per CDR3 protein. The data contain 300,000 to 400,000 distinct CDR3 sequences, about 18% of them singletons. Germline V gives CDR1 GTSNPN, CDR2 SVGIG (reference sequence). The CDR3 runs to 14 residues. The V gene lost 2 bases and the J gene lost 8 bases, with 13 bases spanning the gap. Time point defined: newly diagnosed GD, antithyroid drugs for less than 3 months. Scientists built the TCR library using RNA that was extracted from PBMCs. In this cohort, patients came from an endocrinology department located in Xi'an, China. Staff drew roughly 10 milliliters of peripheral blood into EDTA tubes. This clonotype was found many times. Its antigen is currently unknown.

The clonotype comes from a female donor with Graves disease. The specimen was peripheral blood mononuclear cells (PBMCs), collected at new diagnosis, from a patient treated with antithyroid drugs. V and J are TRBV30 and TRBJ1-6; D possibly corresponds to TRBD1 (6 bases). CDR3 sequence: CAWSTGAPYSPLHF. In DNA form, the CDR3 reads TGTGCCTGGAGTACGGGGGCTCCCTATTCACCCCTCCACTTT.